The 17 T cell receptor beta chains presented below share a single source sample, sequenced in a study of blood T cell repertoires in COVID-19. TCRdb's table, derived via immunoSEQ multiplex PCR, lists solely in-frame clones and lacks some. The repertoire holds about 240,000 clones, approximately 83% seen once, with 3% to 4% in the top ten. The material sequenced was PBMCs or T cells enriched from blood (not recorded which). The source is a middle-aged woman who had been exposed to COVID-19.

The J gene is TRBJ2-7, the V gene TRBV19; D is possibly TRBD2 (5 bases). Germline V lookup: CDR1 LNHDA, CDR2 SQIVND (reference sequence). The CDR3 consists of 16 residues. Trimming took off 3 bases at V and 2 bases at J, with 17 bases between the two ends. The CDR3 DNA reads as TGTGCCAGTAGTATTCGGGATTTCCGGACCCCCTACGAGCAGTACTTC. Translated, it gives CASSIRDFRTPYEQYF.

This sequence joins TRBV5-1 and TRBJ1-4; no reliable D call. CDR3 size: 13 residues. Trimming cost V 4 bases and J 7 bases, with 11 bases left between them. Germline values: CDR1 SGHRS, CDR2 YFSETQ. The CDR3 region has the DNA TGCGCCAGCAGCCTTGCGGGTGGTGAAAAACTGTTTTTT. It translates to CASSLAGGEKLFF. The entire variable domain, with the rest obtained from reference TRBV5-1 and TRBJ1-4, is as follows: KAGVTQTPRYLIKTRGQQVTLSCSPISGHRSVSWYQQTPGQGLQFLFEYFSETQRNKGNFPGRFSGRQFSNSRSEMNVSTLELGDSALYLCASSLAGGEKLFFGSGTQLSVL.

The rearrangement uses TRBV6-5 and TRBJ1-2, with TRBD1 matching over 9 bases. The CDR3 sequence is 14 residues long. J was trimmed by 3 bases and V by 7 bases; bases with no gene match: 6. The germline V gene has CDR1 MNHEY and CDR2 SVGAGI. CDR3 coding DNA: TGTGCCAGCACTCCGGGACAGGGTTACTATGGCTACACCTTC. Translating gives CASTPGQGYYGYTF.

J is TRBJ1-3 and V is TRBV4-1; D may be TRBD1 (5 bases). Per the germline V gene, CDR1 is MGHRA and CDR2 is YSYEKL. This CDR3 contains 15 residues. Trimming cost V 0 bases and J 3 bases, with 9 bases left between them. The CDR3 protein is CASSQDQGGGNTIYF. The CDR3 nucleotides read TGCGCCAGCAGCCAAGATCAGGGTGGTGGAAACACCATATATTTT.

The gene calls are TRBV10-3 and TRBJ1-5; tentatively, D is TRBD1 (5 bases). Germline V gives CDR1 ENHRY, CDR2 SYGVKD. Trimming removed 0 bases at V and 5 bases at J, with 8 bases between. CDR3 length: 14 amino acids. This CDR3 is CAISESIRDQPQHF. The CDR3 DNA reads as TGTGCCATCAGTGAGTCGATCAGGGATCAGCCCCAGCATTTT.

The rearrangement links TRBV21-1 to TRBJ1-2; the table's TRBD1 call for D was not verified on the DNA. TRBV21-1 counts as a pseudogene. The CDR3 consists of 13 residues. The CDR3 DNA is TGTGCCAGCAGTAGGGACAGGGTAGGAGGCTACACCTTC. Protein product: CASSRDRVGGYTF.

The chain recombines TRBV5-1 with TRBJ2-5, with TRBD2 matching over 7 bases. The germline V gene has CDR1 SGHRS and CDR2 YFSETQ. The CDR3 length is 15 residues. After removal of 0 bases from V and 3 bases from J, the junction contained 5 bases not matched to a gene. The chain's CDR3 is CASSLAGLAEETQYF. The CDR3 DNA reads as TGCGCCAGCAGCTTGGCCGGGCTAGCGGAAGAGACCCAGTACTTC. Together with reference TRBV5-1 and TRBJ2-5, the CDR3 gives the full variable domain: KAGVTQTPRYLIKTRGQQVTLSCSPISGHRSVSWYQQTPGQGLQFLFEYFSETQRNKGNFPGRFSGRQFSNSRSEMNVSTLELGDSALYLCASSLAGLAEETQYFGPGTRLLVL.

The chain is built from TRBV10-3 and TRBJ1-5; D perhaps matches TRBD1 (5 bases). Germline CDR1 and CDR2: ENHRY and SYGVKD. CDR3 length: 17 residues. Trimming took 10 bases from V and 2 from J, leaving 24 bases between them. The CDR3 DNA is TGTGCCACTAATGAGGGGAGGGACTCGGGAGGCAATCAGCCCCAGCATTTT. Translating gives CATNEGRDSGGNQPQHF.

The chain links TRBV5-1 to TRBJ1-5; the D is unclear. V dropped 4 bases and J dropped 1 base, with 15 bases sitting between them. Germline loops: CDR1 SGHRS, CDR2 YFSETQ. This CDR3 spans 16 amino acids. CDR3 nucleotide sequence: TGCGCCAGCAGCCTAGGCGGGGATGCGAGCAATCAGCCCCAGCATTTT. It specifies CASSLGGDASNQPQHF.

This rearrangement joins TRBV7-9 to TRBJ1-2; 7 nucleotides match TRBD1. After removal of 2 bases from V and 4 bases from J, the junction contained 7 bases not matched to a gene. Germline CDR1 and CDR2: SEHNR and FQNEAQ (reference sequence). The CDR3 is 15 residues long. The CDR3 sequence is CASSLSRDRSYGYTF. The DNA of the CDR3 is TGTGCCAGCAGCTTAAGCAGGGACAGAAGCTATGGCTACACCTTC.

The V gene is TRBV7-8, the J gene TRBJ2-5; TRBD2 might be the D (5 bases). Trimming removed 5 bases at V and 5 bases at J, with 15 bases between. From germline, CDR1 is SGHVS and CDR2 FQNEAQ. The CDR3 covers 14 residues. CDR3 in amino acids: CASSPTDLAETQYF. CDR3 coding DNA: TGTGCCAGCAGCCCCACGGACTTGGCGGAGACCCAGTACTTC.

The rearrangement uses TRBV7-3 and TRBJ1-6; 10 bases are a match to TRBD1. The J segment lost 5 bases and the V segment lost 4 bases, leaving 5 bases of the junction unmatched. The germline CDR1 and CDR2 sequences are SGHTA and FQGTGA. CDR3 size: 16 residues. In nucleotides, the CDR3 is TGTGCCAGCAGCTCCCGGGACAGGGGAAATAATTCACCCCTCCACTTT. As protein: CASSSRDRGNNSPLHF. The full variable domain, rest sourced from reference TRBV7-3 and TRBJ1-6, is GAGVSQTPSNKVTEKGKYVELRCDPISGHTALYWYRQSLGQGPEFLIYFQGTGAADDSGLPNDRFFAVRPEGSVSTLKIQRTERGDSAVYLCASSSRDRGNNSPLHFGNGTRLTVT.

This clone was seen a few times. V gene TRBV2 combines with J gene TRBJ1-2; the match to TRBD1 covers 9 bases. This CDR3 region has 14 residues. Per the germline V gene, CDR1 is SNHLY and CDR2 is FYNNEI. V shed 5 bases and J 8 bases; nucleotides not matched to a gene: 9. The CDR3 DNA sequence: TGTGCCAGCAGTTTGACCGGGACAGGGAACGGCTACACCTTC. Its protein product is CASSLTGTGNGYTF.

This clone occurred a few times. CDR3 amino acids: CASSYRTGLGFNSPLHF. The CDR3 region has the DNA TGTGCCAGCAGCTATCGGACAGGGCTAGGGTTTAATTCACCCCTCCACTTT. The chain recombines TRBV7-9 with TRBJ1-6; 8 bases align to TRBD1. The germline V gene encodes CDR1 SEHNR and CDR2 FQNEAQ (reference sequence). The V segment lost 4 bases and the J segment 6 bases; nucleotides outside the gene matches: 11. CDR3 length equals 17 residues.

DNA for the CDR3: TGTGCCAGCAGCCCGCACCAGGGGGGCTACACCTTC. It codes for CASSPHQGGYTF. The J gene is TRBJ1-2, the V gene TRBV7-8, with D tentatively TRBD1 (6 bases). This CDR3 contains 12 residues. Germline CDR1 reads SGHVS; CDR2 reads FQNEAQ. With 5 bases removed from V and 8 bases from J, the gap between germline ends came to 12 bases.

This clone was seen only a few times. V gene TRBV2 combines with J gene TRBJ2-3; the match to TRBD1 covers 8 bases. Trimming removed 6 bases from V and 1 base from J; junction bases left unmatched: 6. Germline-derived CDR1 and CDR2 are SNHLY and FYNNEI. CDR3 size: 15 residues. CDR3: CASRLTGVGTDTQYF. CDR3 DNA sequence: TGTGCCAGCAGGTTGACAGGGGTGGGCACAGATACGCAGTATTTT.

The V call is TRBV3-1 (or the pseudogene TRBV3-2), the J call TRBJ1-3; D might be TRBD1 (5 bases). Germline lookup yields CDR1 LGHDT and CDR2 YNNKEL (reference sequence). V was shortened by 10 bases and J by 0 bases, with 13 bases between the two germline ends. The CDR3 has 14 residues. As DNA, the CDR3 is TGTGCCACGACAGAGACGAGCTCTGGAAACACCATATATTTT. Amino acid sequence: CATTETSSGNTIYF.